This T cell receptor beta chain is drawn from a study of blood T cell repertoires in COVID-19. Study-wide context: Some COVID-19 samples were acute and others convalescent; all came from the United States, Italy and Spain. Sample material is recorded as cDNA or gDNA derived from T cells, B-cell-depleted T cells, or PBMCs.

The CDR3 length is 16 residues. Germline loops: CDR1 LNHDA, CDR2 SQIVND (reference sequence). The J segment lost 4 bases and the V segment lost 9 bases, leaving 10 bases of the junction unmatched. The protocol was immunoSEQ multiplex PCR, while the TCRdb copy is restricted to in-frame clones and leaves out a portion. This table holds some 170,000 clones, 75% to 85% found once. The sequenced material came from PBMCs or T cells enriched from blood (not recorded which). The J gene is TRBJ1-3, the V gene TRBV19, with 12 bases identical to TRBD1. The receptor was isolated from a man aged 45-65 years who had recovered from COVID-19. The CDR3 here is CASTNRDRGRGNTIYF. CDR3 nucleotide sequence: TGTGCCAGCACTAACCGGGACAGGGGGCGAGGAAACACCATATATTTT.